The clone carrying this T cell receptor beta chain appeared once. What it binds is unknown. Carried by the TCR beta cDNA libraries were unique molecular identifiers. TCRdb re-derived calls from the PCR reads in MiXCR, one entry per CDR3 protein. This table holds 600,000 to 750,000 distinct CDR3 sequences, approximately 60% found once. The CDR3 loop spans 16 amino acids. Trimming shortened V by 7 bases and J by 4 bases, and 25 bases separated the two germline ends. Germline lookup yields CDR1 SQVTM and CDR2 ANQGSEA. The sample originates from a study of post-analysis software for immune sequencing data. Study details: Included among the disease courses, which were recorded for the cohort, were relapsing-remitting, secondary progressive and progressive-relapsing multiple sclerosis. Regarding the study as a whole: Compared with controls, patients showed significantly lower normalized Chao1 diversity. Comparison of patients with controls showed 5 or 6 TRBV segments more frequent in patients, TRBV5-6, TRBV5-1 and TRBV20-1 among them. Samples sharing a preparation batch grouped tightly together when assessed by F measure.

The receptor's source is a girl aged 2 to 10 with multiple sclerosis. The chain joins TRBV29-1 to TRBJ1-1; D is unclear. Sequencing input: blood. CDR3 in amino acids: CSAPLWVGPEVTEAFF. The CDR3 DNA follows: TGCAGCGCTCCTTTATGGGTAGGGCCAGAAGTCACTGAAGCTTTCTTT.